Presented here are 16 T cell receptor beta chains from one specimen sequenced in a study of monozygotic twins with inflammatory bowel disease. Following a re-call of the 5' RACE reads, TCRdb has one entry per CDR3 protein and lacks DNA. This repertoire comprises 300,000 to 400,000 distinct CDR3 sequences; its ten largest clones make up around 2.6%. Sequences were obtained from blood. The source of these receptors is a human donor with ulcerative colitis or Crohn's disease, or a healthy co-twin of an affected twin (not recorded which).

V is TRBV21-1 and J is TRBJ2-7; TCRdb's assignment of TRBD2 cannot be checked, as there is no DNA. TRBV21-1 counts as a pseudogene. The CDR3 spans 17 residues. The CDR3 spells CASSKLEGNRIRYEQYF.

CDR3 region: CASRLRGQETQYF. This chain uses TRBV7-6 with TRBJ2-5; checking the TCRdb D call of TRBD1 is not possible without DNA. The CDR3 covers 13 residues. CDR1 SGHVS and CDR2 FNYEAQ come from the germline V gene.

V and J are TRBV5-1 and TRBJ2-1; TCRdb selects TRBD2, and the lack of DNA leaves this call unchecked. The germline CDR1 and CDR2 sequences are SGHRS and YFSETQ. There are 15 residues in the CDR3. Here the CDR3 reads CASSVTSGGYNEQFF. Using reference TRBV5-1 and TRBJ2-1 for the parts outside the CDR3, the full variable domain is KAGVTQTPRYLIKTRGQQVTLSCSPISGHRSVSWYQQTPGQGLQFLFEYFSETQRNKGNFPGRFSGRQFSNSRSEMNVSTLELGDSALYLCASSVTSGGYNEQFFGPGTRLTVL.

The chain uses TRBV6-4 and TRBJ2-1; TCRdb's D gene call, TRBD1, goes unchecked for lack of DNA. The CDR3 loop spans 12 amino acids. Germline CDR1 reads MRHNA; CDR2 reads SNTAGT. The CDR3 reads CATADRDDEQFF.

The V and J genes are TRBV7-9 and TRBJ2-1; TCRdb returns TRBD2, unconfirmable since there is no DNA. From germline, CDR1 is SEHNR and CDR2 FQNEAQ (reference sequence). CDR3 length: 13 residues. The CDR3 loop is CASSIWTVSEQFF. The whole variable domain, remainder taken from reference TRBV7-9 and TRBJ2-1, is DTGVSQNPRHKITKRGQNVTFRCDPISEHNRLYWYRQTLGQGPEFLTYFQNEAQLEKSRLLSDRFSAERPKGSFSTLEIQRTEQGDSAMYLCASSIWTVSEQFFGPGTRLTVL.

The J gene is TRBJ2-5, the V gene TRBV20-1; TCRdb indicates TRBD2, and absent DNA this call remains unverified. The length of the CDR3 is 15 residues. The germline V gene encodes CDR1 DFQATT and CDR2 SNEGSKA (reference sequence). CDR3 residues: CSASGTSGDQETQYF.

The chain is built from TRBV7-2 and TRBJ1-1. Germline loops: CDR1 SGHTA, CDR2 FQGNSA. This CDR3 is built from 15 residues. CDR3 protein: CASSLYQGLNTEAFF.

This sequence joins TRBV5-6 and TRBJ1-2. This CDR3 comprises 15 residues. Per germline, CDR1 SGHDT and CDR2 YYEEEE. This CDR3 reads CASSYRTIPNYGYTF.

The chain uses TRBV9 and TRBJ2-5; lacking DNA, the TRBD1 call made by TCRdb goes unchecked. Germline V lookup: CDR1 SGDLS, CDR2 YYNGEE. CDR3 length equals 14 residues. The CDR3 here is CASSLWTDGETQYF.

The chain recombines TRBV27 with TRBJ1-5. The CDR3 loop spans 13 amino acids. Germline V gene lookup returns CDR1 MNHEY and CDR2 SMNVEV (reference sequence). The CDR3 loop is CASSFVADQPQHF.

The chain is built from TRBV29-1 and TRBJ2-1; TCRdb calls TRBD1, which cannot be checked without DNA. CDR3 size: 15 residues. Germline V gives CDR1 SQVTM, CDR2 ANQGSEA. The CDR3 loop reads CSVDRQGVWHNEQFF.

The chain couples TRBV4-1 to TRBJ2-7; as DNA is missing, the TRBD1 call by TCRdb cannot be tested. The CDR3 is made up of 14 amino acids. Germline CDR1 reads MGHRA; CDR2 reads YSYEKL. The CDR3 here is CASSQEGARYEQYF.

This chain connects TRBV5-5 to TRBJ1-4; TCRdb designates TRBD1, a call that cannot be tested without DNA. Germline CDR1 and CDR2: SGHKS and YYEKEE (reference sequence). This CDR3 is built from 14 residues. The CDR3 reads CASSTNRDPEKLFF.

The chain recombines TRBV4-1 with TRBJ2-7; TCRdb indicates TRBD1, and absent DNA this call remains unverified. This CDR3 spans 15 amino acids. The germline CDR1 and CDR2 sequences are MGHRA and YSYEKL. CDR3 protein: CASSPGQGAKNEQYF.

The chain carries TRBV18 and TRBJ1-1. The CDR3 spans 17 residues. CDR1 is KGHSH, CDR2 LQKENI, per germline. The CDR3 is CASSPPVDFPSNTEAFF.

The chain links TRBV5-1 to TRBJ2-3; as DNA is missing, the TRBD1 call by TCRdb cannot be tested. The CDR3 extends over 16 amino acids. Germline V gene sequence: CDR1 SGHRS, CDR2 YFSETQ. The CDR3 sequence is CASSPGETIRTDTQYF.